This TCR beta chain was obtained from a study of vaccination effects on CD4 cells after COVID-19 (dated 2022 in TCRdb). The study in broad terms: Post-vaccine samples across the study were collected a median of 72 days after the second dose, with a range of 14 to 241. In both COVID-19 convalescent patients and infection-naive vaccine recipients, the study compared SARS-CoV-2 spike-specific CD4+ TCR repertoires from before mRNA vaccination with those from after it. A total of roughly 9 COVID-19 convalescent patients and a handful of SARS-CoV-2-naive healthy vaccine recipients were included in the full study. In the study, cultures from other donors were sequenced using the Oncomine TCR Beta short-read assay on an Illumina iSeq 100. Results and caveats for the whole study, not just this receptor: Among healthy vaccine recipients, nearly all vaccine-induced clones were SARS-CoV-2 mono-reactive, and just 1 of 255 was cross-reactive with common cold coronaviruses. Clones induced by infection and clones induced by vaccination both contracted markedly at late timepoints after vaccination, which fits with T cell responses waning over time. The study was limited by a small number of convalescent patients, and early post-infection timepoints were lacking.

After removal of 5 bases from V and 14 bases from J, the junction retains 9 bases not matched to a gene. From the cysteine through the phenylalanine, the CDR3 covers 13 amino acids. The retained sequence is limited to the CDR3, 39 bases, with the frame set at the first base. CDR1 and CDR2 are drawn from the germline V gene: SGHTA, FQGNSA. In the ViraFEST assay, PBMC were stimulated with viral peptide pools, and TCR sequencing was then used to find antigen-specific CD4+ T cell clonotypes based on their expansion. After less than 13 days of culture, CD4+ T cells were isolated with the EasySep CD4+ T cell isolation kit. Each participant received two doses of an mRNA SARS-CoV-2 vaccine, either BNT162b2 or mRNA-1273. Healthy vaccine recipients had no prior SARS-CoV-2 infection, confirmed by negative nucleocapsid antibodies before and after vaccination. Fewer than 2.5 million PBMC per well were cultured in IMDM with about 5.1% human AB serum, about 9.4 IU/ml IL-2 and gentamicin, plus 10 ug/ml peptides. On days 3 and 7, half of the culture medium was replaced with fresh IL-2-containing medium. Each peptide stimulation condition was cultured in triplicate wells unless otherwise noted. PBMC were separated from whole blood using Ficoll-Paque Plus gradient centrifugation and were then either cryopreserved at -140C or used fresh. Overlapping peptide pools spanned the spike proteins of SARS-CoV-2 and the common cold coronaviruses HCoV-NL63, HCoV-OC43 and HCoV-229E. Genomic DNA was extracted from cultured CD4+ T cells with the QIAamp micro DNA kit.

This clone was counted a few times. This clone's antigen is unknown. Qualities for individual bases were not recorded, and no much larger clone is one base off. Library preparation used the immunoSEQ multiplex PCR assay. DNA from the cultured and isolated CD4+ T cells underwent TCR beta CDR3 sequencing. Turning to the authors' computational methods: Non-productive TCR sequences were removed, reads were trimmed to the CDR3 region, and CDR3s of at least 7 amino acids were retained. The MANAFEST web app was used to identify antigen-specific clonotypes by comparing expansion in peptide wells with expansion in reference cultures. To be called positive, a clone needed expansion at FDR<0.05 compared with the reference and with all other wells, an odds ratio greater than 5, and a frequency greater than 0.1% in two replicate wells. Clonotypes significantly expanded in SARS-CoV-2 spike wells and in at least one common cold coronavirus spike condition were defined as cross-reactive. Levenshtein distance calculated with the stringdist R package was used to assess CDR3 similarity, and unrooted trees were constructed with ape in R 3.6.1. The source is immuneACCESS, and TCRdb retained only in-frame sequences with V and J called. Part of the clones is not carried over; for the studies checked, unresolved V genes explain less than half of this, and the remainder is unexplained. That table furnishes V, J and clone size, whereas the DNA furnished D and trimming. The sample has tens of thousands of clones on record, roughly three quarters of them singletons. The top ten constitute 0.75% to 1% of the sample.

This material consisted of CD4+ T cells from PBMCs cultured with HCoV-OC43 spike peptides, taken after COVID-19 vaccination. The sample's cell subset or site label, in plain terms: HCoV-OC43 spike overlapping peptide pool stimulation. The clonotype was recovered from a human donor who received a COVID-19 vaccine. The sequence joins TRBV7-2 to TRBJ1-6, with 7 junctional bases fitting TRBD1. CDR3 protein: CASSPGQNAALHF. The nucleotides are TGTGCCAGCAGCCCGGGACAGAATGCGGCCCTCCACTTT.